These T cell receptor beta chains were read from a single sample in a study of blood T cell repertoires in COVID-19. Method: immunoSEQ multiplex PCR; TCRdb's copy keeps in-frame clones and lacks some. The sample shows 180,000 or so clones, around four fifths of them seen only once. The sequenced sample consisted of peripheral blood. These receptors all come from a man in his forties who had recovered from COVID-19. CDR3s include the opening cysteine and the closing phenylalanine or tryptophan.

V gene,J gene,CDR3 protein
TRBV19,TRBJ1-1,CASRDEGGAEAFF
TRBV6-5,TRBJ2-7,CASSKTGTGVYEQYF
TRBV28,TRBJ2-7,CASSLNSYEQYF
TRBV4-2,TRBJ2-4,CASSQEKGLAGGAKNIQYF
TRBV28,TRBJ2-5,CASSQRIYQETQYF
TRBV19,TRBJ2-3,CASSIGLAGGPATDTQYF
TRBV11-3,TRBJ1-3,CASATSGDTGNTIYF
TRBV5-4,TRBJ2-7,CASNPGQGAEQYF
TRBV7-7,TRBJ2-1,CASSAGQGRYNEQFF
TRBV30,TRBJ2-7,CAWSLSGGTYEQYF
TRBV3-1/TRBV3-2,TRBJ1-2,CASSHFRQVHYGYTF
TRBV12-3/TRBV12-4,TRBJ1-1,CASREGQGPKAFF
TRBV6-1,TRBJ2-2,CASSGRTGAGGELFF
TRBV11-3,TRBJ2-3,CASSFGSGGTQYF
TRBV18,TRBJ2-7,CASSPLSRGRGGTPEQYF
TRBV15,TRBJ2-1,CATSRTAGGPYNEQFF
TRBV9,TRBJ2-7,CASSVGGHSSYEQYF
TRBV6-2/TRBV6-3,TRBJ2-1,CASSKDPGTGANEQFF
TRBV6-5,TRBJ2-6,CASSRDRAGANVLTF
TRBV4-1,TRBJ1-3,CASSHRSVTRGNTIYF
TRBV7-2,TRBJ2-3,CASSLVLAGSSTDTQYF
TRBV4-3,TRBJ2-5,CASSQTTGGQETQYF
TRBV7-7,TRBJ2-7,CASSPDGGYEQYF
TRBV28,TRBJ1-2,CASSLGAFGGYTF
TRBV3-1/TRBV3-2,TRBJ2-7,CASSQGTTGRGYEQYF
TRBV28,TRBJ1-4,CASNSQGHNNEKLFF
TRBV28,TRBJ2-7,CASSQTYEQYF
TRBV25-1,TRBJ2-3,CASSGATQYF
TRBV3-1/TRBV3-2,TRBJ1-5,CASSQDRGTNQPQHF
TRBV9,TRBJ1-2,CASSERDRGFYGYTF
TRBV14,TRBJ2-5,CASSRDRVTETQYF
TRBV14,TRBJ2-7,CASSRSSGGFPYEQYF
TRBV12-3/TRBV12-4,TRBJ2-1,CASSFLFFGEQFF
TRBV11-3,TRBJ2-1,CASSLGDSVSEQFF
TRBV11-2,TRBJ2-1,CASSPGQGANEQFF
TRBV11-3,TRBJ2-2,CASSLDWGQGGSGELFF
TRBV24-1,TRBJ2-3,CATSVEKAGADTQYF
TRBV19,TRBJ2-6,CASSNSLSGANVLTF
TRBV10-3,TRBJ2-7,CAIAAPYEQYF
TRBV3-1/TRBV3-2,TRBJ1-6,CATRDRVNNSPLHF
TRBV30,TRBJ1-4,CAWSRTGYEKLFF
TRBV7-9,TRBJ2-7,CASSPLRSETSGGSYEQYF
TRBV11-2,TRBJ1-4,CASSLLQGNEKLFF
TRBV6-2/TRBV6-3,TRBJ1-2,CASSPGTGKDGYTF
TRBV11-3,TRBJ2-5,CASSFGQTPDWTQYF
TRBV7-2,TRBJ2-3,CASSLGLPTDTQYF
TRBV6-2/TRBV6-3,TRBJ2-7,CASSDRGNYEQYF
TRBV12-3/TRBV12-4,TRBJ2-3,CASSSHRVSQYF
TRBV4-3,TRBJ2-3,CASSPDGTATSTDTQYF
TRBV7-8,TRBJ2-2,CASSPRDRGNTGELFF
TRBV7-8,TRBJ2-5,CASSSLGVAGLETQYF
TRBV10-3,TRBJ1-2,CAISEPALTGQGSFRGYTF
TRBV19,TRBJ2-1,CASGTSLFNEQFF
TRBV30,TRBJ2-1,CAWSWASGYNEQFF
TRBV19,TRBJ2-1,CASSAPGTAYNEQFF